The entry below describes one T cell receptor beta chain. This sample is drawn from a study of blood T cell repertoires in COVID-19. The CDR3 consists of 15 residues. Trimming took off 2 bases at V and 0 bases at J, with 8 bases between the two ends. The germline V gene has CDR1 MNHEY and CDR2 SVGEGT. Sequenced by immunoSEQ multiplex PCR; TCRdb stores in-frame clones only, minus some. The repertoire holds approximately 190,000 clones, with about four fifths as singletons. This TCR came from a woman between 25 and 40 years old who had been exposed to COVID-19. The V gene is TRBV6-2 or TRBV6-3, the J gene TRBJ1-5; weak D call: TRBD1 (5 bases). Sequences were obtained from PBMCs or T cells enriched from blood (not recorded which). In DNA form, the CDR3 reads TGTGCCAGCAGTTACGGGGGGGATAGCAATCAGCCCCAGCATTTT. Residues: CASSYGGDSNQPQHF.